A selection of T cell receptor beta chains follows, all from one sample in a study of cytomegalovirus exposure and HLA in healthy donors. TCRdb's copy holds only in-frame clones and misses some; the assay was immunoSEQ multiplex PCR. The sample shows roughly 100,000 clones, approximately 85% of them seen only once. Sequenced input: PBMCs. The source of these receptors is a man aged 25-45 years in good health and CMV-seronegative. The CDR3 runs from the conserved cysteine through the conserved F or W. The order of the fields is J gene, D gene, V gene, CDR3 protein. The D gene is left open where the match is weak.

TRBJ2-3 - TRBV2 CASSEALWQGTGTDTQYF
TRBJ2-2 TRBD1 TRBV18 CASSPNGQGAGGELFF
TRBJ2-7 TRBD1 TRBV27 CASSRQGIYEQYF
TRBJ2-7 TRBD1 TRBV7-9 CASSTRDSYEQYF
TRBJ2-2 - TRBV28 CASRASSTGELFF
TRBJ1-1 TRBD1 TRBV5-1 CASSLGQGGTEAFF
TRBJ2-3 - TRBV19 CASSKKTGADTQYF
TRBJ1-2 - TRBV9 CASSVGQLLNYGYTF
TRBJ2-7 - TRBV10-2 CASSVTYEQYF
TRBJ2-7 - TRBV19 CASSIDLLVPPYEQYF
TRBJ1-5 - TRBV4-1 CASSQDGVNHEPQHF
TRBJ1-2 - TRBV28 CASSPYRDHVSYGYTF
TRBJ2-1 TRBD1 TRBV5-1 CASSGTVKYNEQFF
TRBJ1-3 - TRBV18 CASSPPTRDTIYF
TRBJ2-3 TRBD2 TRBV4-3 CASSQDGTSLSTDTQYF
TRBJ1-2 - TRBV1 CTSSHRDRVNYGYTF
TRBJ2-1 TRBD2 TRBV12-5 CASGLTSGGEQFF
TRBJ2-5 TRBD2 TRBV7-9 CASSWSGGGKETQYF
TRBJ2-7 - TRBV15 CATSRSGGGPHYEQYF
TRBJ2-1 TRBD1 TRBV29-1 CTGQGEYNEQFF
TRBJ2-1 - TRBV25-1 CASSQGWDEQFF
TRBJ2-5 - TRBV5-1 CASSLIARATETQYF
TRBJ2-7 TRBD2 TRBV9 CASSVAASGRAYEQYF
TRBJ1-1 TRBD1 TRBV7-3 CASSSTGSTEAFF
TRBJ2-7 TRBD2 TRBV25-1 CASSVGGMSYEQYF
TRBJ2-3 - TRBV23-1 CASSQFTGPSTDTQYF
TRBJ1-5 TRBD1 TRBV2 CASSDDRGGQPQHF
TRBJ1-2 TRBD1 TRBV18 CASSPTGQGQDYGYTF
TRBJ2-5 - TRBV6-5 CASTSEQETQYF
TRBJ2-7 TRBD1 TRBV28 CASSFPGTGVSEQYF
TRBJ2-1 TRBD2 TRBV4-3 CASSQLPGLAGYNEQFF
TRBJ1-2 TRBD1 TRBV29-1 CSVVGTGDGYTF
TRBJ1-1 - TRBV28 CASTPSGGNTEAFF
TRBJ1-1 - TRBV20-1 CSAVTLGQAFF
TRBJ2-3 TRBD2 TRBV2 CASSESSGNTDTQYF
TRBJ2-5 TRBD2 TRBV9 CASSVDGGEETQYF
TRBJ2-2 TRBD2 TRBV27 CASTGGLAGVWAGELFF
TRBJ2-3 TRBD2 TRBV5-1 CASSATSGRKDTQYF
TRBJ1-2 - TRBV19 CASTPDSWNYGYTF
TRBJ2-1 TRBD2 TRBV30 CAWSVGASGPYNEQFF
TRBJ2-5 TRBD2 TRBV27 CASSLGLAGGQETQYF
TRBJ2-7 - TRBV5-1 CASSFRSRGEQYF
TRBJ1-1 TRBD1 TRBV5-1 CASSLGPDRATEAFF
TRBJ2-7 - TRBV30 CAWSAQTYEQYF
TRBJ1-4 - TRBV5-1 CASSLRGGRSEKLFF